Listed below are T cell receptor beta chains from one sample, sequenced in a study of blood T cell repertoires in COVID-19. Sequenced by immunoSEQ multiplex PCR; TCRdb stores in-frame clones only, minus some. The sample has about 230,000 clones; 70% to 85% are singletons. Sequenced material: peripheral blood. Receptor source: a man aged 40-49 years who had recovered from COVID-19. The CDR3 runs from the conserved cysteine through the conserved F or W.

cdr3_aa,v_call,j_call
CASSQDTGADPDGETQYF,TRBV4-1,TRBJ2-5
CASSLEGTGAGEQYF,TRBV5-8,TRBJ2-7
CASSSSDRDGYTF,TRBV5-1,TRBJ1-2
CATSRQYQETQYF,TRBV15,TRBJ2-5
CASSTTPGTVAYEQYF,TRBV9,TRBJ2-7
CASSNRGLLLGETQYF,TRBV19,TRBJ2-5
CASSQGSAIRGEQYF,TRBV3-1/TRBV3-2,TRBJ2-7
CASRTKQGRMGYTF,TRBV5-4,TRBJ1-2
CASRDLTGANNEKLFF,TRBV7-9,TRBJ1-4
CSASLRASTDTQYF,TRBV20-1,TRBJ2-3
CASSIQHNSNQPQHF,TRBV19,TRBJ1-5
CASSHPGSGYNSPLHF,TRBV7-9,TRBJ1-6
CASSGQTYEQYF,TRBV2,TRBJ2-7
CASSSQVTGFNGYTF,TRBV19,TRBJ1-2
CASSEKIGAGDTQYF,TRBV2,TRBJ2-3
CASGFGTGVLPSEAFF,TRBV12-5,TRBJ1-1
CASSIPGGKNEQYF,TRBV7-2,TRBJ2-7
CASRLTGTGGNSPLHF,TRBV7-2,TRBJ1-6
CASSLSLAGGNEQFF,TRBV7-2,TRBJ2-1
CSVRPLGSPEQYF,TRBV29-1,TRBJ2-7
CASSLALTTYEQYF,TRBV5-6,TRBJ2-7
CASSPSGGVTGELFF,TRBV7-6,TRBJ2-2
CSVNRDTSGGPQYF,TRBV29-1,TRBJ2-5
CASSVRESGELFF,TRBV2,TRBJ2-2
CASSGGGSSYNEQFF,TRBV5-4,TRBJ2-1
CASSFDREYTGELFF,TRBV27,TRBJ2-2
CATIGQGPSGYEQFF,TRBV19,TRBJ2-1
CASSKGQSNQPQHF,TRBV3-1/TRBV3-2,TRBJ1-5
CASSQGYTEAFF,TRBV11-2,TRBJ1-1
CASSQQGSTDTQYF,TRBV4-3,TRBJ2-3
CASSGASGSPDTQYF,TRBV10-1,TRBJ2-3
CSVAGTGAGNTIYF,TRBV29-1,TRBJ1-3
CASSQGPQYGYTF,TRBV14,TRBJ1-2
CASGTEANYGYTF,TRBV2,TRBJ1-2